This TCR beta chain was documented in a study of beta chain features in type 1 diabetes. As for the study in general: 107,917,701 sorted cells were examined across all samples. Notes on the study in general: Shorter TCRB CDR3s, moderately but significantly so, were found in Type 1 diabetes patients in all four CD4+ subsets. Insertions were fewer and deletions more numerous at VDJ junctions in type 1 diabetes patients. Over-representation of high TCR-expressing cells was a possible consequence of cDNA sequencing.

V shed 6 bases, J shed 6 bases, and the junction held 14 bases outside the gene matches. The CDR3 spans 16 residues. This clone appeared a few times. Its antigen is still unknown. Reverse transcription of all isolated RNA meant that expressed TCRB transcripts were sequenced. The repertoire was sequenced with immunoSEQ multiplex PCR; TCRdb's copy has only in-frame clones and lacks some. The repertoire holds about 400,000 clones, with around 12% as singletons. Stem cell-like memory, regulatory, central memory and naive CD4+ cells were sorted via CD45RO/CCR7/CD25/CD127/CD95/CD27. Sequenced input: naive CD4+ T cells from blood. V is TRBV23-1 and J is TRBJ2-7; 10 bases map to TRBD1. TRBV23-1 is known as an ORF, though its function is uncertain. This sequence was found in a woman aged 18-35 years with type 1 diabetes. The CDR3 protein is CASSLGPGTGESEQYF. The CDR3 DNA follows: TGCGCCAGCAGCCTAGGGCCGGGGACAGGGGAATCCGAGCAGTACTTC.